This T cell receptor beta chain came from a study of cytomegalovirus exposure and HLA in healthy donors. The CDR3 extends over 13 amino acids. Trimming shortened V by 3 bases and J by 3 bases, and 9 bases separated the two germline ends. Per the germline V gene, CDR1 is KGHSH and CDR2 is LQKENI. Primers included in the PCR were 60 Vbeta and 13 Jbeta primers. The protocol was immunoSEQ multiplex PCR, while the TCRdb copy is restricted to in-frame clones and leaves out a portion. The table includes about 180,000 clones, around 74% detected once. The sequence was obtained from a male donor in good health and CMV-seronegative. Sequenced input: PBMCs. The chain carries TRBV18 and TRBJ2-7; the D is unclear. CDR3 loop: CASSPRLDYEQYF. The CDR3 nucleotides are TGTGCCAGCTCACCGAGGCTAGACTACGAGCAGTACTTC.